This TCR beta chain was retrieved from a study of blood T cell repertoires in COVID-19. Assay: immunoSEQ multiplex PCR; the TCRdb copy retains only in-frame clones and omits some. The sample shows roughly 200,000 clones, around 83% of them seen only once. Of note for this clone: Additional DNA sequences in this sample encode the identical CDR3.

Each participant's cohort was designated according to participant-reported clinical history. Germline loops: CDR1 SGHRS, CDR2 YFSETQ. The CDR3 sequence is 14 residues long. V lost 0 bases to trimming and J lost 7 bases, with 10 bases between them. The clonotype originates from a woman in her thirties who had been exposed to COVID-19. The chain carries TRBV5-1 and TRBJ1-4; no clear D. Sequencing was done on a sample of PBMCs or T cells enriched from blood (not recorded which). CDR3 in amino acids: CASSLGGLGEKLFF. CDR3 bases: TGCGCCAGCAGCTTGGGAGGGTTAGGTGAAAAACTGTTTTTT.